Here is one TCR beta chain with its context. What it binds is unknown. This CDR3 has 14 residues. The data derive from a study of CXCR3-negative and CXCR3-positive naive CD8 T cells. Study-wide results and caveats: Most assays used freshly isolated PBMCs, as cryopreservation partially reduced CXCR3. Relative to CXCR3-negative naive cells, CXCR3-positive naive cells had more hydrophobic TRB CDR3s.

The method, 5' RACE with UMI labels, was used to prepare the TRB cDNA libraries. From its re-call of the 5' RACE reads, TCRdb lists each CDR3 protein once, without DNA. Its clone listing holds around 110,000 distinct CDR3 sequences. Those CD8+ T cells considered naive were CD45RO-CCR7+CD27+CD95-. This TCR came from a human donor in good health. Some clones in this sample may be carry-over from other donors' samples. The sample was naive CXCR3+ CD8+ T cells from blood. Indicated subset: CD45RO-CCR7+CD27+CD95- naive CD8+ T cells expressing CXCR3 (TNR3+). The V and J genes are TRBV12-3 or TRBV12-4 and TRBJ1-2. The CDR3 spells CASSLGTAMGGYTF.